This T cell receptor beta chain was observed in a study of shared clonotypes between healthy human individuals. Across the study: Three CD4 naive, three CD4 memory, two CD8 naive and one CD8 memory plate were used per donor.

The germline gives CDR1 SEHNR, CDR2 FQNEAQ (reference sequence). The CDR3 covers 14 residues. With 5 bases removed from V and 3 bases from J, the gap between germline ends came to 13 bases. Naive CD8 cells lacked CD45RO, underwent positive selection for CCR7 and left out terminally differentiated effector memory CD45RA+ cells. An assay was performed, and its level was deep. Every subset had its genomic DNA shared out evenly among several immunoSEQ plates. In the sorted-subset replicate PCRs, 200 ng DNA, some 30,000 T cell genomes, was used. Clones were read by immunoSEQ multiplex PCR, and TCRdb kept only the in-frame ones, dropping some. This sample has under 2,000,000 clones, with over 85% found just once.

The receptor comes from a man younger than 35 in good health. The sequenced material came from naive CD8+ T cells sorted from blood. The chain employs TRBV7-9 and TRBJ2-5; D is ambiguous. CDR3 residues: CASSQLLIEETQYF. CDR3 nucleotides: TGTGCCAGCAGCCAACTACTAATTGAAGAGACCCAGTACTTC.